Below are 27 T cell receptor beta chains sequenced from a single sample in a study of blood T cell repertoires in COVID-19. Here immunoSEQ multiplex PCR was the method, and the copy in TCRdb shows in-frame clones only, minus some. The repertoire includes hundreds of thousands of clones, 80% to 90% of them detected once, and less than 15% sits in the top ten. The sequencing input was peripheral blood. The receptors here all came from a woman in her 70s with COVID-19, enrolled during active disease.

Concerning this clone: Other DNA sequences of this sample code for an identical CDR3. V gene TRBV7-2 combines with J gene TRBJ1-6, with TRBD1 identical over 8 bases. CDR3 size: 15 residues. The V segment lost 4 bases and the J segment 7 bases; nucleotides outside the gene matches: 6. CDR1 and CDR2 (germline): SGHTA, FQGNSA. CDR3 in DNA: TGTGCCAGCAGCTCCCGACAGGGGCAAAATTCACCCCTCCACTTT. This codes for CASSSRQGQNSPLHF.

The chain carries TRBV18 and TRBJ1-2; D remains unclear. There are 12 residues in the CDR3. V was trimmed by 6 bases and J by 4 bases, leaving 9 bases between them. Germline lookup yields CDR1 KGHSH and CDR2 LQKENI. This chain's CDR3 is CASSQRTYGYTF. Written as DNA, the CDR3 is TGTGCCAGCTCCCAGCGTACCTATGGCTACACCTTC.

The rearrangement links TRBV3-1 (or the pseudogene TRBV3-2) to TRBJ2-7; 9 nucleotides align to TRBD2. The ends lost 4 bases at V and 1 base at J; junction bases unmatched: 5. CDR1 LGHDT and CDR2 YNNKEL come from the germline V gene (reference sequence). This CDR3 is built from 15 residues. CDR3 sequence (DNA): TGTGCCAGCAGCCCGCGGGGGGGATTATCCTACGAGCAGTACTTC. It yields the protein CASSPRGGLSYEQYF.

CDR3 in DNA: TGTGCCAGTAGTATTCGGGTTCCGAGCAACGAGCAGTACTTC. It translates to CASSIRVPSNEQYF. The rearrangement links TRBV19 to TRBJ2-7, with unresolved D. CDR3 length: 14 residues. Deletions cut 3 bases from V and 5 bases from J, with 14 bases between. Germline loops: CDR1 LNHDA, CDR2 SQIVND (reference sequence).

This chain uses TRBV11-3 with TRBJ2-7, with 16 nucleotides matching TRBD2. The germline gives CDR1 SGHNT, CDR2 YENEEA. The V segment lost 11 bases and the J segment 2 bases; nucleotides outside the gene matches: 6. The CDR3 loop spans 15 amino acids. CDR3 sequence (DNA): TGTGCCGGGTCCGGGACTAGCGGGGGGGCCTACGAGCAGTACTTC. Translated: CAGSGTSGGAYEQYF.

The CDR3 reads CASSLGRSSSGNTIYF. For the CDR3, the DNA is TGTGCCAGCAGCCTCGGTCGGTCTAGCTCTGGAAACACCATATATTTT. The chain employs TRBV7-2 and TRBJ1-3, with D unresolved. Trimming cost V 5 bases and J 0 bases, with 14 bases left between them. Per the germline V gene, CDR1 is SGHTA and CDR2 is FQGNSA. The CDR3 is 16 amino acids.

This clone was detected once. This chain connects TRBV6-1 to TRBJ2-4; TRBD2 is a possible D gene (7 bases). The CDR3 runs to 17 residues. Trimming shortened V by 1 base and J by 1 base, and 14 bases separated the two germline ends. Germline V gene sequence: CDR1 MNHNS, CDR2 SASEGT. The chain's CDR3 is CASSEGSGRGAKNIQYF. CDR3 in DNA: TGTGCCAGCAGTGAAGGCTCGGGGAGGGGGGCCAAAAACATTCAGTACTTC.

V gene TRBV6-5 combines with J gene TRBJ2-6; perhaps TRBD2 as D (7 bases). The length of the CDR3 is 15 residues. CDR1 and CDR2 (germline): MNHEY, SVGAGI. Trimming took 5 bases from V and 4 from J, leaving 12 bases between them. The CDR3 bases are TGTGCCAGCAGTATGGGGGGGCCAGGGGCCAACGTCCTGACTTTC. Translated, it gives CASSMGGPGANVLTF.

The gene calls are TRBV5-8 and TRBJ1-4; D may be TRBD1 (5 bases). The CDR3 extends over 14 amino acids. The V end lost 2 bases, the J end lost 1 base, and 6 bases lay between the germline ends. Looked up from germline, CDR1 is SGHTS and CDR2 is YDEGEE. As DNA, the CDR3 is TGTGCCAGCAGCTTTCAGGGAACTAATGAAAAACTGTTTTTT. It specifies CASSFQGTNEKLFF. Full variable domain (outside the CDR3, taken from reference TRBV5-8 and TRBJ1-4): EAGVTQSPTHLIKTRGQQATLRCSPISGHTSVYWYQQALGLGLQFLLWYDEGEERNRGNFPPRFSGRQFPNYSSELNVNALELEDSALYLCASSFQGTNEKLFFGSGTQLSVL.

CDR3 nucleotide sequence: TGTGCCAGCAGCTTGGTGGGACAGGGGCGAGAGACCCAGTACTTC. It translates to CASSLVGQGRETQYF. This chain links TRBV5-4 with TRBJ2-5; 10 bases match TRBD1. The CDR3 contains 15 residues. CDR1 and CDR2 (germline): SGHNT, YYREEE (reference sequence). J lost 4 bases, V lost 0 bases, and 3 bases had no gene match.

This chain connects TRBV27 to TRBJ2-1; possibly TRBD2 for D (5 bases). This CDR3 is built from 15 residues. Germline V gene sequence: CDR1 MNHEY, CDR2 SMNVEV (reference sequence). The ends were cut back, 4 bases at V and 3 bases at J, with 13 bases in the middle. CDR3 amino acids: CASSSAGAHYNEQFF. The CDR3 bases are TGTGCCAGCAGTTCGGCGGGTGCTCACTACAATGAGCAGTTCTTC.

The chain joins TRBV7-9 to TRBJ2-5; perhaps TRBD1 as D (5 bases). Germline CDR1 reads SEHNR; CDR2 reads FQNEAQ (reference sequence). V gave up 8 bases and J gave up 5 bases, with 12 bases separating them. The CDR3 has 12 residues. CDR3 nucleotide sequence: TGTGCCAGCCCCTCCCCAGGGGAGACCCAGTACTTC. It codes for CASPSPGETQYF.

The gene calls are TRBV7-8 and TRBJ2-5; 10 bases map to TRBD1. Germline values: CDR1 SGHVS, CDR2 FQNEAQ. The CDR3 totals 16 residues. V lost 6 bases to trimming and J lost 3 bases; unmatched junction nucleotides: 10. The CDR3 reads CASSFPSGTGEETQYF. CDR3 coding DNA: TGTGCCAGCAGTTTTCCTTCCGGGACAGGGGAAGAGACCCAGTACTTC.

The gene calls are TRBV4-1 and TRBJ1-4; D is unresolved. Deletions cut 4 bases from V and 8 bases from J, with 11 bases between. Per germline, CDR1 MGHRA and CDR2 YSYEKL. The CDR3 totals 13 residues. The CDR3 DNA reads as TGCGCCAGCAGCCGAGGGATATTGGAAAAACTGTTTTTT. This sequence encodes CASSRGILEKLFF.

J is TRBJ1-1 and V is TRBV18; D uncertain. The length of the CDR3 is 12 residues. V shed 3 bases and J shed 1 base, with 3 bases lying between them. Germline-derived CDR1 and CDR2 are KGHSH and LQKENI. The CDR3 here is CASSPWNTEAFF. The CDR3 DNA sequence: TGTGCCAGCTCACCCTGGAACACTGAAGCTTTCTTT.

The CDR3 protein is CASSFFGGPGSTDTQYF. CDR3 DNA sequence: TGTGCCAGCAGTTTCTTTGGCGGTCCTGGTAGCACAGATACGCAGTATTTT. The rearrangement joins TRBV27 to TRBJ2-3; no clear D gene. V was pared by 3 bases and J by 0 bases, with 16 bases between. There are 17 residues in the CDR3. Germline CDR1 and CDR2: MNHEY and SMNVEV (reference sequence).

The chain links TRBV24-1 to TRBJ1-1, with D possibly matching TRBD1 (5 bases). The CDR3 loop spans 13 amino acids. Germline lookup yields CDR1 KGHDR and CDR2 SFDVKD. V was clipped by 4 bases and J by 8 bases, with 13 bases between them. DNA of the CDR3: TGTGCCACCAGTGACCCTACCCGGGGGGAAGCTTTCTTT. This translates into CATSDPTRGEAFF.

The J gene is TRBJ1-2, the V gene TRBV19; perhaps TRBD1 as D (5 bases). CDR3 length: 16 residues. V was pared by 5 bases and J by 5 bases, with 21 bases between. Germline lookup yields CDR1 LNHDA and CDR2 SQIVND (reference sequence). The CDR3 nucleotides are TGTGCCAGTAGTCCCCAGGGCCCTGCGGTAGGGTATGGCTACACCTTC. This encodes CASSPQGPAVGYGYTF.

CDR3 DNA: TGTGCCAGCGGACAGGATTTCATTGTCACTAATGAAAAACTGTTTTTT. It yields the protein CASGQDFIVTNEKLFF. The rearrangement joins TRBV2 to TRBJ1-4; 7 bases map to TRBD1. The CDR3 sequence is 16 residues long. Looked up from germline, CDR1 is SNHLY and CDR2 is FYNNEI. V lost 8 bases to trimming and J lost 2 bases; unmatched junction nucleotides: 11. Together with reference TRBV2 and TRBJ1-4, the CDR3 gives the full variable domain: EPEVTQTPSHQVTQMGQEVILRCVPISNHLYFYWYRQILGQKVEFLVSFYNNEISEKSEIFDDQFSVERPDGSNFTLKIRSTKLEDSAMYFCASGQDFIVTNEKLFFGSGTQLSVL.

J is TRBJ1-1 and V is TRBV3-1 (or the pseudogene TRBV3-2); 7 bases are a match to TRBD1. Germline V CDR1 and CDR2: LGHDT, YNNKEL (reference sequence). This CDR3 contains 14 residues. Unmatched junction bases numbered 3, after V lost 0 bases and J lost 5 bases. DNA of the CDR3: TGTGCCAGCAGCCAAGAAGGGGGCTGGACTGAAGCTTTCTTT. Translating gives CASSQEGGWTEAFF.

This chain joins TRBV9 and TRBJ1-1; 7 bases agree with TRBD1. Germline V lookup: CDR1 SGDLS, CDR2 YYNGEE. Losses at the gene ends were 0 bases for V and 11 bases for J; bases not matched to a gene: 4. The CDR3 is made up of 12 amino acids. The CDR3, as DNA: TGTGCCAGCAGCGTAGCAAGGGGGCCGGCTTTCTTT. It encodes CASSVARGPAFF.

CDR3 region: CASSLNSGGYNEQFF. The CDR3 DNA follows: TGTGCCAGCAGTTTGAATAGCGGGGGCTACAATGAGCAGTTCTTC. The rearrangement joins TRBV28 to TRBJ2-1; 9 bases are shared with TRBD2. The ends lost 3 bases at V and 3 bases at J; junction bases unmatched: 3. The CDR3 covers 15 residues. Looked up from germline, CDR1 is MDHEN and CDR2 is SYDVKM.

This clone was recorded once. V gene TRBV21-1 combines with J gene TRBJ1-6; TRBD1, the D gene given by the table, was not confirmed from the DNA. TRBV21-1 is a pseudogene locus. This CDR3 comprises 17 residues. The CDR3 nucleotides are TGTGCCAGCAGCAAAGCGCTTGGCAGGGGATCTAATTCACCCCTCCACTTT. Translating it yields CASSKALGRGSNSPLHF.

CDR3 loop: CASSTTGGGREQYF. The CDR3 DNA reads TGTGCCAGCAGTACAACGGGGGGTGGAAGGGAGCAGTACTTC. The chain combines TRBV6-5 with TRBJ2-7; 7 nucleotides line up with TRBD2. Germline CDR1 is MNHEY and CDR2 is SVGAGI. V lost 5 bases to trimming and J lost 7 bases; unmatched junction nucleotides: 11. The CDR3 loop spans 14 amino acids.

The chain employs TRBV27 and TRBJ1-2, with a possible D match to TRBD1 (6 bases). Per germline, CDR1 MNHEY and CDR2 SMNVEV (reference sequence). This CDR3 is built from 17 residues. Trimming took off 4 bases at V and 6 bases at J, with 24 bases between the two ends. The CDR3: CASSSTFPPQGSNGYTF. DNA for the CDR3: TGTGCCAGCAGTTCCACCTTCCCCCCTCAGGGGTCGAATGGCTACACCTTC.

The chain has TRBV5-1 and TRBJ2-1; no clear D gene. V dropped 1 base and J dropped 0 bases, with 8 bases sitting between them. The CDR3 consists of 15 residues. Germline values: CDR1 SGHRS, CDR2 YFSETQ. The CDR3 DNA follows: TGCGCCAGCAGCTTGCTCCCCGGCTCCTACAATGAGCAGTTCTTC. Residues: CASSLLPGSYNEQFF. Drawing the rest from reference TRBV5-1 and TRBJ2-1, the complete variable domain is KAGVTQTPRYLIKTRGQQVTLSCSPISGHRSVSWYQQTPGQGLQFLFEYFSETQRNKGNFPGRFSGRQFSNSRSEMNVSTLELGDSALYLCASSLLPGSYNEQFFGPGTRLTVL.

This chain links TRBV5-1 with TRBJ2-7, with D possibly TRBD1 on 6 matching bases. Germline CDR1 SGHRS, CDR2 YFSETQ. The CDR3 has 17 amino acids. With 1 base removed from V and 6 bases from J, the gap between germline ends came to 23 bases. The CDR3 bases are TGCGCCAGCAGCTTGTCAGGGGCCGGTATCTCCTACGCCGAGCAGTACTTC. Its protein is CASSLSGAGISYAEQYF. The variable domain in full, completed from reference TRBV5-1 and TRBJ2-7, reads KAGVTQTPRYLIKTRGQQVTLSCSPISGHRSVSWYQQTPGQGLQFLFEYFSETQRNKGNFPGRFSGRQFSNSRSEMNVSTLELGDSALYLCASSLSGAGISYAEQYFGPGTRLTVT.